This is a list of T cell receptor beta chains from one sample in a study of shared clonotypes between healthy human individuals. Assay used: immunoSEQ multiplex PCR; TCRdb lists only in-frame clones, some missing. The repertoire consists of 950,000 to 1,100,000 clones, with roughly 80% occurring once and the leading ten covering less than 1.5%. The source material was memory CD4+ T cells sorted from blood. Source of these receptors: a man between 18 and 29 years old in good health. Both conserved end residues are trimmed from each CDR3.

j_call v_call cdr3_length cdr3_aa
TRBJ2-7 TRBV30 9 AWSTGYEQY
TRBJ1-3 TRBV6-5 9 ASNDGNTIY
TRBJ2-7 TRBV6-1 10 ASSPNRAEQY
TRBJ1-2 TRBV21-1 15 ASSKGDGGGPNYGYT
TRBJ1-2 TRBV6-5 13 ASSSTLDRHYGYT
TRBJ2-2 TRBV18 12 ASSPDSHTGELF
TRBJ1-1 TRBV5-1 13 ASSLGQPGGTEAF
TRBJ2-3 TRBV5-4 13 ASSVIAGGWDTQY
TRBJ2-5 TRBV5-1 11 ASSPGLSETQY
TRBJ2-1 TRBV13 12 ASSSGQSYNEQF
TRBJ2-2 TRBV4-2 17 ASSQKGLAGGPGTGELF
TRBJ2-2 TRBV29-1 10 SAQRGPGELF
TRBJ2-7 TRBV11-2 11 ASSLQTSYEQY
TRBJ2-7 TRBV7-8 11 ASSSWTGYEQY
TRBJ2-4 TRBV10-2 12 ASSESGRENIQY
TRBJ2-7 TRBV4-1 11 ASSLSPGYEQY
TRBJ2-2 TRBV6-5 13 ASSYKRGGNGELF
TRBJ1-6 TRBV18 11 ASSSDRDSPLH
TRBJ1-4 TRBV29-1 10 SVGRGGEKLF
TRBJ2-2 TRBV7-9 14 ASSLPGQGITGELF
TRBJ2-1 TRBV5-8 12 ASSFGLPWDEQF
TRBJ2-7 TRBV7-6 9 ASSSNYEQY
TRBJ1-3 TRBV19 15 ASSIAQRQSSGNTIY
TRBJ2-2 TRBV5-4 12 ASSPQGADGELF
TRBJ1-1 TRBV5-4 14 ASIPTGTGPEAEAF
TRBJ1-3 TRBV2 12 AGAAGSSGNTIY
TRBJ2-7 TRBV6-5 13 ASRQTGTYGNEQY
TRBJ2-1 TRBV7-2 14 ASSLGPAGGRNEQF
TRBJ2-7 TRBV14 11 ASSQDWTGEQY
TRBJ2-1 TRBV27 13 ASSLSGPLATEQF
TRBJ2-3 TRBV7-9 14 ASSLRPAGGPDTQY
TRBJ2-5 TRBV9 13 ASSVGLAAPGTQY